This record looks at one TCR beta chain sequence and its context. Its antigen is as yet unknown. The cohort excluded patients with autoimmune disease history or systemic immunosuppression. The record originates from a study of OX40 agonist ivuxolimab in advanced cancers. Background on the study: Intravenous ivuxolimab was administered to patients every 2 weeks at 0.01 to 10 mg/kg. The dose-escalation cohort was approximately 80% male, with a mean age of approximately 62 years, ranging about 23 to 90. Broader study findings: On average, CD8+ T cells showed a greater number of expanded clones than CD4+.

The data were produced by immunoSEQ multiplex PCR, yet TCRdb's version contains in-frame clones alone and is incomplete. This table has some 85,000 clones, 80% to 90% appearing once. The clonotype was recovered from an adult with an advanced solid tumor such as melanoma, head and neck, liver or kidney cancer. This specimen consisted of CD4+ or CD8+ T cells sorted from blood, obtained in a trial of the OX40 agonist ivuxolimab.

The CDR3 spells CASSDSPTGVDTQYF. CDR3 DNA: TGTGCCAGCAGTGACTCGCCTACAGGGGTCGATACGCAGTATTTT. J is TRBJ2-3 and V is TRBV6-4; 7 bases align to TRBD1. J gave up 6 bases and V 0 bases, and 6 bases lay outside the gene matches. CDR1 and CDR2 (germline): MRHNA, SNTAGT. The CDR3 is 15 residues long.